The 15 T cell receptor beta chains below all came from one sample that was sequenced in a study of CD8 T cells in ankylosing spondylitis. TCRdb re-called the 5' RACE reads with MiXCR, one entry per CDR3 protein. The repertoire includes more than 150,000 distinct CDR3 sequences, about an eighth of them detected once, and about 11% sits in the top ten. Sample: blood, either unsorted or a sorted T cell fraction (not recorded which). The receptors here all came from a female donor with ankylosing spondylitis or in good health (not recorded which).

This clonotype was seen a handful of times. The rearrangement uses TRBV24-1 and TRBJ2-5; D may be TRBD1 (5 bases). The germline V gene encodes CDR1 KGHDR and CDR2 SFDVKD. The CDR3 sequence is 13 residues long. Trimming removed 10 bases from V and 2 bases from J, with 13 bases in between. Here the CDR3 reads CATGAGIQETQYF. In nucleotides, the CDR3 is TGTGCCACTGGGGCTGGGATACAAGAGACCCAGTACTTC.

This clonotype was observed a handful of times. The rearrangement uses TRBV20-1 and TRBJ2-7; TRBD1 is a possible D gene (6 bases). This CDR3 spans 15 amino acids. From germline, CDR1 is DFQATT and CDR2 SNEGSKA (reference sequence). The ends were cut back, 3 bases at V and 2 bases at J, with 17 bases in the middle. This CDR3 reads CSARDQGKGAYEQYF. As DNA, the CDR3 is TGCAGTGCTAGGGACCAGGGGAAAGGCGCCTACGAGCAGTACTTC.

The CDR3 nucleotides are TGTGCCAGCCGCCTGACAGGGTCATTTGGAAACACCATATATTTT. Amino acid sequence: CASRLTGSFGNTIYF. The V gene is TRBV6-5, the J gene TRBJ1-3; 7 bases line up with TRBD1. The ends lost 8 bases at V and 3 bases at J; junction bases unmatched: 10. The CDR3 sequence is 15 residues long. The germline V gene encodes CDR1 MNHEY and CDR2 SVGAGI.

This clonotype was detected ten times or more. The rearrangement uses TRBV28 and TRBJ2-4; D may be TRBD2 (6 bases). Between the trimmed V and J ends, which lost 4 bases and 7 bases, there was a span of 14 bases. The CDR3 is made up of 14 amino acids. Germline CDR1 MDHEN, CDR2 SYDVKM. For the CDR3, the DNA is TGTGCCAGCAGTTCGGGGGTCAAAGGCAACATTCAGTACTTC. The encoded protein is CASSSGVKGNIQYF.

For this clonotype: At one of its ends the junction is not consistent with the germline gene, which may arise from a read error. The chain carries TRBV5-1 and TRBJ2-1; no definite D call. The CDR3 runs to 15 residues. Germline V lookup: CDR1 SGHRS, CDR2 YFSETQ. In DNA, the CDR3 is TGCGCCAGCAGCTTGGTACTTCGCTCCAACAATGAGCAGTTCTTC. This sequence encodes CASSLVLRSNNEQFF. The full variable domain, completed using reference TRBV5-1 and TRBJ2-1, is KAGVTQTPRYLIKTRGQQVTLSCSPISGHRSVSWYQQTPGQGLQFLFEYFSETQRNKGNFPGRFSGRQFSNSRSEMNVSTLELGDSALYLCASSLVLRSNNEQFFGPGTRLTVL.

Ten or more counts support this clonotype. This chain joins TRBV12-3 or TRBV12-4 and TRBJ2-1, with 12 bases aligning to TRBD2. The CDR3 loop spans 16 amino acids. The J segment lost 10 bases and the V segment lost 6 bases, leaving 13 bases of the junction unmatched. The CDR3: CASSPGGTSGPSEQFF. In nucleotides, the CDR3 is TGTGCCAGCAGCCCCGGCGGGACTAGCGGGCCTTCAGAGCAGTTCTTC.

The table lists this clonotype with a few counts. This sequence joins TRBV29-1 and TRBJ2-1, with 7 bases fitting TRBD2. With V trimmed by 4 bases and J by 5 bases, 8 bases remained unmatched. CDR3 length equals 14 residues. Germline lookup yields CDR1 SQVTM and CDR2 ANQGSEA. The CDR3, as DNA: TGCAGCGTTGTTCTAGCGGAGCCCCACAATGAGCAGTTCTTC. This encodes CSVVLAEPHNEQFF.

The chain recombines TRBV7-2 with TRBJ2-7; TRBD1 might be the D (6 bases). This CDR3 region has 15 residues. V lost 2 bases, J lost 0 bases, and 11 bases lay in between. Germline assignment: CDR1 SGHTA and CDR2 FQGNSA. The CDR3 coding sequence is TGTGCCAGCAGCTTAAGGGGACATATCTCCTACGAGCAGTACTTC. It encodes CASSLRGHISYEQYF.

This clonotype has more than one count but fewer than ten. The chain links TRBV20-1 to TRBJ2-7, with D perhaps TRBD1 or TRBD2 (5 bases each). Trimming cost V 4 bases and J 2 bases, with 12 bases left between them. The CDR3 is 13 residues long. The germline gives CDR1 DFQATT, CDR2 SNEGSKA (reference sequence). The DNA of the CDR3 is TGCAGTGCTAACCGGGACGGACCCTACGAGCAGTACTTC. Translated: CSANRDGPYEQYF.

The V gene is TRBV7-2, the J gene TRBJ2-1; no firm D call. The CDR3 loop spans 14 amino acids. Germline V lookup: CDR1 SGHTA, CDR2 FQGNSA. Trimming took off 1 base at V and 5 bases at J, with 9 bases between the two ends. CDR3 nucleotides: TGTGCCAGCAGCTTAGGCCCGGCGAACAATGAGCAGTTCTTC. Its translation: CASSLGPANNEQFF.

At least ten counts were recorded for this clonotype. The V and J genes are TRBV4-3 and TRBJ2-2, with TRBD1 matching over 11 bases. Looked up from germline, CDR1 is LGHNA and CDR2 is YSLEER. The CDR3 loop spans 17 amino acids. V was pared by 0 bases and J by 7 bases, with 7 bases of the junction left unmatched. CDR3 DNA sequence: TGCGCCAGCAGCCAAGAAGGACAGGGGGCTCAGGTCGGGGAGCTGTTTTTT. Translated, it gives CASSQEGQGAQVGELFF.

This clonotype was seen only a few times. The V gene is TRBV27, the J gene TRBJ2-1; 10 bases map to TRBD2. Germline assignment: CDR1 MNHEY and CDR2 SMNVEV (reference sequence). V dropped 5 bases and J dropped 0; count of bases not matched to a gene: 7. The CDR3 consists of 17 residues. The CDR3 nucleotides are TGTGCCAGCAGTCCGCGGACTAGCGGTTACTCCTACAATGAGCAGTTCTTC. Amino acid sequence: CASSPRTSGYSYNEQFF.

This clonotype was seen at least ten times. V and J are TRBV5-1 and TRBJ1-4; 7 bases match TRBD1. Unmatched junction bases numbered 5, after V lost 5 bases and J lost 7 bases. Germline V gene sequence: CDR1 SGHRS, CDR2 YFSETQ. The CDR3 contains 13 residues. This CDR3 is CASRQGTVEKLFF. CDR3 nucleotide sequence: TGCGCCAGCAGGCAAGGGACAGTTGAAAAACTGTTTTTT.

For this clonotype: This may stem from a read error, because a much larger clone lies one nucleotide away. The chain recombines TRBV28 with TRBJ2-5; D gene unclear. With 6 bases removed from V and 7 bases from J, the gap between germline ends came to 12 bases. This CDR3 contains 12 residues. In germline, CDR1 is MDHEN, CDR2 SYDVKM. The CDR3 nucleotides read TGTGCCAGCAGACCTGGCCGAAGGACCCAGTACTTC. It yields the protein CASRPGRRTQYF.

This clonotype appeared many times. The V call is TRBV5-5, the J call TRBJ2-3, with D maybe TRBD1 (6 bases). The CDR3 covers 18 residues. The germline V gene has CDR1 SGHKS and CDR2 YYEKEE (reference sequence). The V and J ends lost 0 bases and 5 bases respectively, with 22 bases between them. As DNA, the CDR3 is TGTGCCAGCAGCTTGGCGCTCAACAGGGTGCCCTGGAAAGATACGCAGTATTTT. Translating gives CASSLALNRVPWKDTQYF.